This T cell receptor (beta chain) was obtained from a study of blood T cell repertoires in COVID-19. Produced via immunoSEQ multiplex PCR; TCRdb's table is partial and in-frame only. The sample shows under 300,000 clones, about 83% of them seen only once. This TCR was recovered from a man older than 75 with acute or convalescent COVID-19. The sequenced sample was peripheral blood.

Here the CDR3 DNA reads TGTGCCAGCAGCCCGCGGGGTAGCGGGGTAGAGACCCAGTACTTC. Translating gives CASSPRGSGVETQYF. J is TRBJ2-5 and V is TRBV28; 8 nucleotides align to TRBD2. Germline lookup yields CDR1 MDHEN and CDR2 SYDVKM. Trimming at V came to 6 bases and at J to 4 bases, leaving 10 bases not matched to a gene. This CDR3 has 15 residues.